Presented here are 29 T cell receptor beta chains from one specimen sequenced in a study of PD-L1 blockade in urothelial cancer. The data were produced by immunoSEQ multiplex PCR, yet TCRdb's version contains in-frame clones alone and is incomplete. The sample consists of some 84,000 clones, roughly 80% of them appearing once. The sample was PBMCs, taken around atezolizumab (anti-PD-L1) treatment. All receptors come from a man aged 65 to 85 with urothelial cancer.

The V call is TRBV1, the J call TRBJ2-1; TRBD2 was called by the table and not checked on the DNA. TRBV1 is classified as a pseudogene. This CDR3 has 16 amino acids. Here the CDR3 DNA reads TGCACCAGCAGCGCGCCGGGGAGGGGTAGCTACAATGAGCAGTTCTTC. It codes for CTSSAPGRGSYNEQFF.

This clone was counted ten times or more. This chain connects TRBV10-3 to TRBJ2-7; 9 bases map to TRBD1. There are 17 residues in the CDR3. Germline trimming cut 4 bases from V and 3 bases from J; bases unmatched to any gene: 13. The germline CDR1 and CDR2 sequences are ENHRY and SYGVKD. The CDR3 region is CAISGNNGQGNIYEQYF. The CDR3 DNA reads TGTGCCATCAGTGGGAATAACGGACAGGGGAATATCTACGAGCAGTACTTC.

The chain uses TRBV10-3 and TRBJ2-7, with 8 bases fitting TRBD2. The CDR3 covers 11 residues. Germline V gene lookup returns CDR1 ENHRY and CDR2 SYGVKD. The ends lost 8 bases at V and 7 bases at J; junction bases unmatched: 4. In DNA, the CDR3 is TGTGCCATCCGGGGGGGAGATGAGCAGTACTTC. It encodes CAIRGGDEQYF.

The chain links TRBV6-1 to TRBJ2-5, with D perhaps TRBD2 (6 bases). Germline CDR1 is MNHNS and CDR2 is SASEGT. The ends were cut back, 7 bases at V and 4 bases at J, with 19 bases in the middle. The CDR3 length is 15 residues. CDR3 residues: CASTNFREAGETQYF. The CDR3 nucleotides are TGTGCCAGCACCAACTTCAGGGAGGCCGGAGAGACCCAGTACTTC.

This clone was found a few times. The CDR3 DNA sequence: TGTGCCAGCAGCCAGCTAGGACTACACCAAGAGACCCAGTACTTC. The encoded protein is CASSQLGLHQETQYF. The chain recombines TRBV7-9 with TRBJ2-5, with D possibly TRBD2 on 6 matching bases. V was clipped by 5 bases and J by 0 bases, with 13 bases between them. The CDR3 runs to 15 residues. Germline V gene data show CDR1 as SEHNR and CDR2 as FQNEAQ (reference sequence).

This clone came up a few times. The rearrangement joins TRBV5-1 to TRBJ2-1; a possible D gene is TRBD2 (5 bases). CDR1 and CDR2 from the germline V gene are SGHRS and YFSETQ. Trimming removed 5 bases from V and 5 bases from J, with 11 bases in between. This CDR3 comprises 13 residues. CDR3 sequence (DNA): TGCGCCAGCAGTTGGAGCGGAGACAATGAGCAGTTCTTC. This gives the protein CASSWSGDNEQFF.

The chain joins TRBV5-5 to TRBJ2-7, with 12 bases lining up with TRBD2. CDR3 length: 15 amino acids. The V gene's germline CDR1 is SGHKS and CDR2 YYEKEE (reference sequence). V shed 5 bases, J shed 3 bases, and the junction held 6 bases outside the gene matches. The CDR3 protein is CASRPSGGAFYEQYF. CDR3 DNA: TGTGCCAGCAGACCTAGCGGGGGGGCCTTCTACGAGCAGTACTTC. Using reference TRBV5-5 and TRBJ2-7 for the parts outside the CDR3, the full variable domain is DAGVTQSPTHLIKTRGQQVTLRCSPISGHKSVSWYQQVLGQGPQFIFQYYEKEERGRGNFPDRFSARQFPNYSSELNVNALLLGDSALYLCASRPSGGAFYEQYFGPGTRLTVT.

The rearrangement joins TRBV6-5 to TRBJ1-1, with D uncertain. The CDR3 runs to 15 residues. The germline V and J ends were trimmed by 2 bases and 5 bases, with 15 bases remaining between them. Germline loops: CDR1 MNHEY, CDR2 SVGAGI. CDR3 in DNA: TGTGCCAGCAGTTACGAGACTCATGGGTGGACTGAAGCTTTCTTT. Its translation: CASSYETHGWTEAFF.

The chain recombines TRBV10-3 with TRBJ2-1; 10 bases are a match to TRBD2. Per the germline V gene, CDR1 is ENHRY and CDR2 is SYGVKD. Germline trimming cut 7 bases from V and 0 bases from J; bases unmatched to any gene: 18. The CDR3 has 20 residues. CDR3 sequence (DNA): TGTGCCATCAATCCTGGGCGAGCGGGGGGGCCAATCTACTCCTACAATGAGCAGTTCTTC. Protein product: CAINPGRAGGPIYSYNEQFF.

The genes are TRBV28 and TRBJ1-5; D is ambiguous. Deletions cut 7 bases from V and 1 base from J, with 5 bases between. The CDR3 has 12 residues. Per the germline V gene, CDR1 is MDHEN and CDR2 is SYDVKM. As DNA, the CDR3 is TGTGCCAGCATTGGCAGCAATCAGCCCCAGCATTTT. The encoded protein is CASIGSNQPQHF.

The gene calls are TRBV7-2 and TRBJ2-1, with D perhaps TRBD1 (5 bases). V was cut by 5 bases and J by 6 bases, with 20 bases left in between. The CDR3 has 16 residues. Looked up from germline, CDR1 is SGHTA and CDR2 is FQGNSA. CDR3 sequence reads: CASSPSTDTLSNEQFF. The CDR3 DNA sequence: TGTGCCAGCAGCCCTTCGACAGATACCCTTAGCAATGAGCAGTTCTTC.

The chain uses TRBV5-6 and TRBJ2-5; no clear D. CDR1 is SGHDT and CDR2 is YYEEEE in the germline V gene. The CDR3 has 12 amino acids. V lost 2 bases and J 5 bases, leaving 7 bases between the germline ends. The CDR3 DNA reads TGTGCCAGCAGCTTTGTCTCGGAGACCCAGTACTTC. This sequence encodes CASSFVSETQYF.

The chain recombines TRBV6-5 with TRBJ1-4; possible D gene TRBD1, 5 bases. Trimming removed 4 bases at V and 8 bases at J, with 11 bases between. The CDR3 is 13 amino acids. The germline CDR1 and CDR2 sequences are MNHEY and SVGAGI. CDR3 sequence reads: CASSSTAREKLFF. The CDR3 nucleotides are TGTGCCAGCAGTTCGACAGCCCGGGAAAAACTGTTTTTT.

V usage is TRBV19 and J usage is TRBJ2-1, with 7 nucleotides matching TRBD2. CDR3 length: 17 residues. Germline loops: CDR1 LNHDA, CDR2 SQIVND (reference sequence). V was pared by 1 base and J by 3 bases, with 9 bases of the junction left unmatched. CDR3 sequence (DNA): TGTGCCAGTAGTATAGCTCAAGGGCGGGGGAGCTACAATGAGCAGTTCTTC. Translating it yields CASSIAQGRGSYNEQFF. The variable domain in full, with the rest retrieved from reference TRBV19 and TRBJ2-1, is DGGITQSPKYLFRKEGQNVTLSCEQNLNHDAMYWYRQDPGQGLRLIYYSQIVNDFQKGDIAEGYSVSREKKESFPLTVTSAQKNPTAFYLCASSIAQGRGSYNEQFFGPGTRLTVL.

The CDR3 DNA reads as TGTGCCAGCAAATTTACCGGGACTAGCGGGAGTTCCTCCTACAATGAGCAGTTCTTC. This translates into CASKFTGTSGSSSYNEQFF. This chain uses TRBV28 with TRBJ2-1; 14 bases line up with TRBD2. Trimming at V came to 7 bases and at J to 0 bases, leaving 11 bases not matched to a gene. Germline lookup yields CDR1 MDHEN and CDR2 SYDVKM. CDR3 length: 19 amino acids.

The chain recombines TRBV9 with TRBJ2-1, with D perhaps TRBD2 (6 bases). Deletions cut 4 bases from V and 9 bases from J, with 17 bases between. Germline V gives CDR1 SGDLS, CDR2 YYNGEE. CDR3 length: 14 amino acids. The CDR3 sequence is CASSPQEGFGEQFF. The CDR3 bases are TGTGCCAGCAGCCCACAGGAGGGGTTTGGTGAGCAGTTCTTC.

V is TRBV5-1 and J is TRBJ1-1; 10 nucleotides line up with TRBD1. CDR3 length: 13 amino acids. V was pared by 4 bases and J by 6 bases, with 3 bases of the junction left unmatched. Looked up from germline, CDR1 is SGHRS and CDR2 is YFSETQ. The DNA for the CDR3 is TGCGCCAGCAGCCCGGGACAGGGGTCTGAAGCTTTCTTT. It is translated as CASSPGQGSEAFF.

The gene calls are TRBV19 and TRBJ2-7; tentative D call: TRBD2 (6 bases). The CDR3 is 15 residues long. V dropped 4 bases and J dropped 4 bases, with 17 bases sitting between them. CDR1 and CDR2 from the germline V gene are LNHDA and SQIVND (reference sequence). This CDR3 reads CASSTIADTLYEQYF. CDR3 sequence (DNA): TGTGCCAGTAGTACTATAGCGGATACCTTATACGAGCAGTACTTC.

This clone occurred a few times. The chain has TRBV7-2 and TRBJ2-7; no definite D call. CDR3 length equals 15 residues. CDR1 is SGHTA and CDR2 is FQGNSA in the germline V gene. V lost 1 base and J 9 bases, leaving 19 bases between the germline ends. The CDR3: CASSLDGSGRVGQYF. For the CDR3, the DNA is TGTGCCAGCAGCTTAGATGGGTCTGGGCGAGTAGGGCAGTACTTC.

The chain links TRBV5-1 to TRBJ2-3; no reliable D call. Deletions cut 3 bases from V and 1 base from J, with 15 bases between. The CDR3 spans 16 residues. Germline-derived CDR1 and CDR2 are SGHRS and YFSETQ. The CDR3: CASSSVALGGTDTQYF. The CDR3 DNA reads TGCGCCAGCAGCTCCGTCGCTCTCGGAGGCACAGATACGCAGTATTTT. Using reference TRBV5-1 and TRBJ2-3 for the parts outside the CDR3, the full variable domain is KAGVTQTPRYLIKTRGQQVTLSCSPISGHRSVSWYQQTPGQGLQFLFEYFSETQRNKGNFPGRFSGRQFSNSRSEMNVSTLELGDSALYLCASSSVALGGTDTQYFGPGTRLTVL.

This rearrangement joins TRBV25-1 to TRBJ2-7, with TRBD2 identical over 8 bases. The germline CDR1 and CDR2 sequences are MGHDK and SYGVNS. V gave up 8 bases and J gave up 5 bases; unmatched junction bases: 11. This CDR3 has 14 amino acids. The CDR3 DNA is TGTGCCAGCTCGGGGGGTAGCGGGATCAACGAGCAGTACTTC. Protein product: CASSGGSGINEQYF.

V is TRBV6-5 and J is TRBJ2-1; D gene uncertain. V dropped 6 bases and J dropped 11 bases, with 17 bases sitting between them. The length of the CDR3 is 13 residues. Germline CDR1 MNHEY, CDR2 SVGAGI. CDR3 in amino acids: CASRDQSGSKQFF. The CDR3 DNA sequence: TGTGCCAGCAGGGATCAATCGGGTAGCAAGCAGTTCTTC.

The rearrangement links TRBV7-9 to TRBJ2-1; 10 bases match TRBD2. V lost 0 bases to trimming and J lost 9 bases; unmatched junction nucleotides: 5. This CDR3 has 15 amino acids. The V gene's germline CDR1 is SEHNR and CDR2 FQNEAQ (reference sequence). The CDR3 sequence is CASSLASGGAIEQFF. The CDR3 nucleotides are TGTGCCAGCAGCTTAGCGAGCGGGGGGGCCATTGAGCAGTTCTTC.

This chain uses TRBV7-8 with TRBJ1-4; 10 bases agree with TRBD1. Germline V gene lookup returns CDR1 SGHVS and CDR2 FQNEAQ. This CDR3 has 16 residues. V lost 1 base and J lost 5; bases outside the gene matches: 4. CDR3 nucleotides: TGTGCCAGCAGCTTAGGACCGGGACAGGGGAATGAAAAACTGTTTTTT. Amino acids: CASSLGPGQGNEKLFF.

This sequence joins TRBV7-6 and TRBJ2-1; 7 bases fit TRBD1. Germline lookup yields CDR1 SGHVS and CDR2 FNYEAQ. The CDR3 sequence is 12 residues long. J lost 8 bases, V lost 6 bases, and 4 bases had no gene match. The CDR3 DNA sequence: TGTGCCAGCAGTAAACAGGGGTATGAGCAGTTCTTC. Translation gives CASSKQGYEQFF.

The chain joins TRBV19 to TRBJ1-1; TRBD1 agrees at 7 bases. Germline V gives CDR1 LNHDA, CDR2 SQIVND (reference sequence). This CDR3 comprises 14 residues. The ends lost 6 bases at V and 0 bases at J; junction bases unmatched: 4. The CDR3 sequence: CASRGTAMNTEAFF. CDR3 DNA: TGTGCCAGTAGGGGGACAGCGATGAACACTGAAGCTTTCTTT.

The chain employs TRBV10-2 and TRBJ2-3; 13 bases map to TRBD2. CDR3 length equals 15 residues. Germline trimming cut 8 bases from V and 3 bases from J; bases unmatched to any gene: 5. Germline loops: CDR1 WSHSY, CDR2 SAAADI. CDR3 protein: CASRTSGGVTDTQYF. DNA for the CDR3: TGCGCCAGCCGAACTAGCGGGGGGGTTACAGATACGCAGTATTTT.

This rearrangement joins TRBV11-2 to TRBJ2-7; 8 bases align to TRBD2. Unmatched junction bases numbered 5, after V lost 1 base and J lost 12 bases. Germline V gene sequence: CDR1 SGHAT, CDR2 FQNNGV. This CDR3 is built from 12 residues. Here the CDR3 reads CASSLGASGWYF. CDR3 coding DNA: TGTGCCAGCAGCTTAGGGGCTAGCGGGTGGTACTTC.

This clone has only one observation. This chain joins TRBV27 and TRBJ2-4, with TRBD1 matching 9 bases. From germline, CDR1 is MNHEY and CDR2 SMNVEV (reference sequence). Trimming took 7 bases from V and 0 from J; bases not matched to a gene: 4. The CDR3 is 15 residues long. This CDR3 is CASTRTGEAKNIQYF. CDR3 nucleotide sequence: TGTGCCAGCACAAGGACAGGGGAAGCCAAAAACATTCAGTACTTC.